This TCR beta chain was sequenced during a study of patients and donors after allogeneic stem cell transplantation. A few counts support this clonotype. The CDR3 has 15 amino acids. V gave up 3 bases and J gave up 1 base, with 12 bases separating them. Each CDR3 protein is one row after TCRdb ran MiXCR on the RT-PCR reads. The data show fewer than 180,000 distinct CDR3 sequences, about two fifths seen once. This clonotype was sampled from a human donor who was either an allogeneic HSCT recipient or a stem cell or donor lymphocyte infusion donor (not recorded which). It is not recorded whose cells these are; they may come from a transplant donor. The sample was blood, either unsorted or a sorted T cell fraction (not recorded which). The J gene is TRBJ1-1, the V gene TRBV12-3 or TRBV12-4; a weak D match, TRBD1 (6 bases). CDR3 region: CASSFPGGPNTEAFF. CDR3 DNA: TGTGCCAGCAGTTTCCCGGGGGGCCCGAACACTGAAGCTTTCTTT.